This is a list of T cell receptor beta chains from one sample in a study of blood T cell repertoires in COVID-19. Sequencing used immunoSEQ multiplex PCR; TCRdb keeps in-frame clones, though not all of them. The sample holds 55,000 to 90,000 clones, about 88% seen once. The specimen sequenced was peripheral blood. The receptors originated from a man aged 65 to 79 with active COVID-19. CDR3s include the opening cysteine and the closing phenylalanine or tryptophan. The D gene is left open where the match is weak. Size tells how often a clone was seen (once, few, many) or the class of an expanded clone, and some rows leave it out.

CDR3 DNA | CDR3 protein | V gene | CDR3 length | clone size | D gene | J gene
TGTGCCAGCAGCTTAGAGTCAGGGGGGAATGAGCAGTTCTTC | CASSLESGGNEQFF | TRBV7-3 | 14 | . | . | TRBJ2-1
TGTGCCAGCAGCCAACTGAGGGCCACCGGGGGTGAGCAGTTCTTC | CASSQLRATGGEQFF | TRBV4-2 | 15 | . | . | TRBJ2-1
TGTGTCCGGCCCGAGGATTCACCCCTCCACTTT | CVRPEDSPLHF | TRBV20-1 | 11 | . | . | TRBJ1-6
TGTGCCTGGAGCGAGGGGGCCGGCTCCTACGAGCAGTACTTC | CAWSEGAGSYEQYF | TRBV30 | 14 | . | TRBD1 | TRBJ2-7
TGTGCCAGCAGTCCCTACCGACTAGCGGGCTACAATGAGCAGTTCTTC | CASSPYRLAGYNEQFF | TRBV27 | 16 | . | TRBD2 | TRBJ2-1
TGTGCCAGCAGTCTCCCCTCTAGCGGGAGTTGGACAGATACGCAGTATTTT | CASSLPSSGSWTDTQYF | TRBV7-8 | 17 | . | TRBD2 | TRBJ2-3
TGCGCCAGCAGCCCAGGGGTTGGGCGACAGTACGGTGAGCAGTTCTTC | CASSPGVGRQYGEQFF | TRBV4-3 | 16 | . | . | TRBJ2-1
TGTGCCAGCAGTTTGACAGGGGCGAACTTCTACACCTTC | CASSLTGANFYTF | TRBV12-3/TRBV12-4 | 13 | . | TRBD1 | TRBJ1-2
TGCGCCAGCAGCACCGTCGGGACAGCCCAAGAGACCCAGTACTTC | CASSTVGTAQETQYF | TRBV5-1 | 15 | . | TRBD1 | TRBJ2-5
TGTGCCAGCAGCGTAGGTGTAGGGGGGGTTACGCAGTATTTT | CASSVGVGGVTQYF | TRBV9 | 14 | . | . | TRBJ2-3
TGTGCCAGCAGTGACTCGGCAGTAGCGGGAGATACGCAGTATTTT | CASSDSAVAGDTQYF | TRBV6-4 | 15 | . | TRBD2 | TRBJ2-3
TGTGCCAGCAACCCAGGGGGACAAGAGACCCAGTACTTC | CASNPGGQETQYF | TRBV28 | 13 | . | TRBD1 | TRBJ2-5
TGTGCCAGCAGCCCGCTGGGACAAACAAAGCCCCAGCATTTT | CASSPLGQTKPQHF | TRBV6-5 | 14 | . | . | TRBJ1-5
TGTGCCAGCAACCGACAGACCCAAGAGACCCAGTACTTC | CASNRQTQETQYF | TRBV6-6 | 13 | . | . | TRBJ2-5
TGTGCCGTCGTTTCGCAGGCAAACACCGGGGAGCTGTTTTTT | CAVVSQANTGELFF | TRBV7-2 | 14 | . | . | TRBJ2-2
TGTGCCAGTAGCCTAGGTGCCTACAATGAGCAGTTCTTC | CASSLGAYNEQFF | TRBV19 | 13 | . | . | TRBJ2-1
TGTGCCAGCAGCCCGGGGTGGGAGCAGTACTTC | CASSPGWEQYF | TRBV12-3/TRBV12-4 | 11 | once | . | TRBJ2-7